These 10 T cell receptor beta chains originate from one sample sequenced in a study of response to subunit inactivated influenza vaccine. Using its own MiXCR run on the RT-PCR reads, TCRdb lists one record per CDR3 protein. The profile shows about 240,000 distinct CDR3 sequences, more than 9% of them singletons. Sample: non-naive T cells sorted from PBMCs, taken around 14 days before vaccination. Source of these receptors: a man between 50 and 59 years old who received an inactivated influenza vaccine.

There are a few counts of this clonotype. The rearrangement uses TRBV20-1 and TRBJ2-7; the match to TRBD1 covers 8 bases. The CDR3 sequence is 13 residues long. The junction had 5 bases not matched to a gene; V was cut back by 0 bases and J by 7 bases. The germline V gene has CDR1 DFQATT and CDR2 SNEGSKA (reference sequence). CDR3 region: CSAREVRGPEQYF. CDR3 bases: TGCAGTGCTAGAGAAGTCAGGGGGCCGGAGCAGTACTTC.

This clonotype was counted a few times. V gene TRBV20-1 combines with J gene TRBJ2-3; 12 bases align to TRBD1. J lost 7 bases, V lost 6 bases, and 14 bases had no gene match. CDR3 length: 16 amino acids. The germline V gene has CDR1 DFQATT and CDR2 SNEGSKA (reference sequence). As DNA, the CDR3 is TGCAGTGCCCTCCGCGGGGACAGGGGGCGCGATCATACGCAGTATTTT. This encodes CSALRGDRGRDHTQYF.

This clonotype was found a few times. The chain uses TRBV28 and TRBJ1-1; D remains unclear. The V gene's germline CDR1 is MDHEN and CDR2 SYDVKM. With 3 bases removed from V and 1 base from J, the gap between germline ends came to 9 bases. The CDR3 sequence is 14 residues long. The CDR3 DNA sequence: TGTGCCAGCAGTTTCGGGTGGGGGAACACTGAAGCTTTCTTT. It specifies CASSFGWGNTEAFF.

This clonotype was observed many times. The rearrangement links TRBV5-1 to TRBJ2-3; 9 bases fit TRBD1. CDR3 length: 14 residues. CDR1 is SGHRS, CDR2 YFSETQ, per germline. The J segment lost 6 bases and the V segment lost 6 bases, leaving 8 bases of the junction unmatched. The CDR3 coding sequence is TGCGCCAGCACCGAGACAGGGGGAGGGGATACGCAGTATTTT. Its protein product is CASTETGGGDTQYF.

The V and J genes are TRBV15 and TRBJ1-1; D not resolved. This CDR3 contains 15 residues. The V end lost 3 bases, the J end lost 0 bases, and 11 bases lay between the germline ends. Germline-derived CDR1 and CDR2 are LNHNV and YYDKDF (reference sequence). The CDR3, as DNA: TGTGCCACCAGCAGGGGTCGACCATTGAACACTGAAGCTTTCTTT. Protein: CATSRGRPLNTEAFF.

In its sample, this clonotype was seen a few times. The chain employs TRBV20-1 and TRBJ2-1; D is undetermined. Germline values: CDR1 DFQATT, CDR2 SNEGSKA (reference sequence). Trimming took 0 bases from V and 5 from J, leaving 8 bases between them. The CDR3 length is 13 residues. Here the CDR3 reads CSAREEIDNEQFF. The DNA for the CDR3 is TGCAGTGCTAGAGAAGAAATTGACAATGAGCAGTTCTTC.

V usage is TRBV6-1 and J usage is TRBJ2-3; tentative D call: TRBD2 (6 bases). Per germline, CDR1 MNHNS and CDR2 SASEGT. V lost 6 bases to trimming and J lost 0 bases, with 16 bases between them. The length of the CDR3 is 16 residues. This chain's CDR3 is CASSPGLEYSTDTQYF. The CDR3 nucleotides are TGTGCCAGCAGCCCGGGACTGGAGTATAGCACAGATACGCAGTATTTT.

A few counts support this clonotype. The CDR3 loop is CASSRGEVSNYGYTF. The CDR3 DNA reads TGTGCCAGCAGCCGCGGTGAGGTGTCTAACTATGGCTACACCTTC. V usage is TRBV7-9 and J usage is TRBJ1-2; no firm D call. Per the germline V gene, CDR1 is SEHNR and CDR2 is FQNEAQ (reference sequence). The CDR3 consists of 15 residues. The V and J ends lost 5 bases and 0 bases respectively, with 13 bases between them.

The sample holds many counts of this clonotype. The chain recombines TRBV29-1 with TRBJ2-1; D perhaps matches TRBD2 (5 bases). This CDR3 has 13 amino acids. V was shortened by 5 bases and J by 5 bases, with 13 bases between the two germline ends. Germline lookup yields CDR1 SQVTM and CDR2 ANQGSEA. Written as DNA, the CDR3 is TGCAGCGTTCTAGGCGGAGGCCACAATGAGCAGTTCTTC. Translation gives CSVLGGGHNEQFF.

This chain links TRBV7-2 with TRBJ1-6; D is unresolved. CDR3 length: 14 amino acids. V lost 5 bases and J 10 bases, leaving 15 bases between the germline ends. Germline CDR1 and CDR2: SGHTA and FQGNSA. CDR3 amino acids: CASSVRDDTSPLHF. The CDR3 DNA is TGTGCCAGCAGCGTACGGGATGACACGTCACCCCTCCACTTT.